The rows below give T cell receptor beta chains drawn from one sample of a study of shared clonotypes between healthy human individuals. Measured with immunoSEQ multiplex PCR; TCRdb has only the in-frame clones, and not every one. Among about 470,000 clones listed, about four fifths were seen once. Sequenced: PBMCs. These receptors all stem from a middle-aged woman in good health. Some clones in this sample may be carry-over from other donors' samples. Each CDR3 is given without its conserved first and last residue. Fields, in order: V gene, CDR3 protein.

TRBV10-3,AIGGQGEIGQY
TRBV7-3,ASSVQGVSADTQY
TRBV11-1,ASSLDLAESYEQY
TRBV11-2,ASSFSLARHTDTQY
TRBV5-8,ASSFGTSGYQETQY
TRBV2,ASSEALAGGRVNIQY
TRBV19,ASSLRGEYEQY
TRBV28,ASKGSLGGNQPQH
TRBV28,ASSIRTGGQPQH
TRBV27,ASSPLAGRAPGELF
TRBV25-1,ASSDKGLVREQY
TRBV29-1,SVAPPGGSENEQY
TRBV2,ASSVRPTNEKLF
TRBV11-1,ASSQRRVAGTYEQY
TRBV5-5,ASSFIFGTGLNTEAF
TRBV5-4,ASSLSASGGQETQY
TRBV4-1,ASSQAQGNEKLF
TRBV19,ASSVPGRDYEQY
TRBV6-5,ASRAGRNTDTQY
TRBV7-3,ASSRTTSGRASEQF
TRBV28,ASSLTAGGYEQY
TRBV19,ASMKGTNLPYYGYT
TRBV5-5,ASSLAGTEKRF
TRBV5-4,ASSLAEGDRSGNTIY
TRBV5-4,ASSLEHYGYT
TRBV6-6,ASSQGQVGPYEQY
TRBV25-1,ASSDFPRPETQY
TRBV5-8,ASSRSGRIQETQY
TRBV27,ASSLSGAYEQY
TRBV10-3,AISDLRGYNEQF
TRBV18,ASSPRQGTDTQY
TRBV7-3,ASSFGARGETQY
TRBV5-5,ASSLAGSGNQPQH
TRBV10-3,AISESLGNTIY
TRBV7-2,ASGLAGGTQY
TRBV9,ASSVSPGAYEQY
TRBV6-4,ASSDRDRATDTQY
TRBV4-1,ASRVAGGPTGTQY
TRBV4-2,ASSQQSLGVGGPGGTDTQY
TRBV29-1,SVEDRAFTDTQY
TRBV30,AWSVGQGGWPQH
TRBV15,ATSRLAVDYEQY